What follows are 7 T cell receptor beta chains derived from one specimen sequenced in a study of blood T cell repertoires in COVID-19. The method was immunoSEQ multiplex PCR; TCRdb's version includes in-frame clones alone and lacks a portion of them. The profile shows 95,000 to 100,000 clones, around 94% of them singletons. Sequencing was performed on peripheral blood. These receptors came from a man in his fifties with active COVID-19.

The V call is TRBV9, the J call TRBJ2-3, with a tentative D call TRBD2 (5 bases). Trimming stripped 3 bases from V and 0 bases from J, with 14 bases between. The CDR3 is 16 amino acids. The germline gives CDR1 SGDLS, CDR2 YYNGEE. For the CDR3, the DNA is TGTGCCAGCAGCGAGCCTAGCAGTACTAGCACAGATACGCAGTATTTT. It codes for CASSEPSSTSTDTQYF.

This clone was observed a single time. V gene TRBV19 combines with J gene TRBJ2-4; tentatively, D is TRBD2 (5 bases). CDR1 and CDR2 (germline): LNHDA, SQIVND (reference sequence). V lost 6 bases and J 3 bases, leaving 12 bases between the germline ends. The CDR3 runs 14 residues. The CDR3 DNA reads as TGTGCCAGTAGAGATACGGCGGGCAAAAACATTCAGTACTTC. As protein: CASRDTAGKNIQYF.

The chain carries TRBV20-1 and TRBJ1-1; D is ambiguous. The CDR3 runs to 11 residues. The germline V and J ends were trimmed by 6 bases and 4 bases, with 9 bases remaining between them. Per germline, CDR1 DFQATT and CDR2 SNEGSKA (reference sequence). DNA of the CDR3: TGCAGTGCGGAGTGGCGCACTGAAGCTTTCTTT. This gives the protein CSAEWRTEAFF.

The J gene is TRBJ1-4, the V gene TRBV3-1 (or the pseudogene TRBV3-2); no reliable D call. The germline gives CDR1 LGHDT, CDR2 YNNKEL (reference sequence). Between the trimmed V and J ends, which lost 1 base and 12 bases, there was a span of 6 bases. There are 11 residues in the CDR3. DNA of the CDR3: TGTGCCAGCAGCCAAGCCGGGGAACTGTTTTTT. Amino acids: CASSQAGELFF.

CDR3 amino acids: CASSTSELYQPQHF. The CDR3 region has the DNA TGTGCCAGTAGTACCTCGGAGTTGTATCAGCCCCAGCATTTT. V gene TRBV19 combines with J gene TRBJ1-5; D remains unclear. The CDR3 is 14 amino acids. V was shortened by 4 bases and J by 5 bases, with 12 bases between the two germline ends. Germline V gene data show CDR1 as LNHDA and CDR2 as SQIVND (reference sequence).

The gene calls are TRBV7-2 and TRBJ2-2; D may be TRBD1 (6 bases). The CDR3 extends over 14 amino acids. Trimming took 6 bases from V and 6 from J, leaving 14 bases between them. Germline CDR1 and CDR2: SGHTA and FQGNSA. Written as DNA, the CDR3 is TGTGCCAGCAGGGTGCGGTGGGGGCCCGGGGAGCTGTTTTTT. It codes for CASRVRWGPGELFF.

The rearrangement uses TRBV12-3 or TRBV12-4 and TRBJ2-7; no definite D call. There are 10 residues in the CDR3. V was cut by 8 bases and J by 6 bases, with 8 bases left in between. As DNA, the CDR3 is TGTGCCAGCCGAGGTGGCGAGCAGTACTTC. This translates into CASRGGEQYF.